The T cell receptor (beta chain) described here comes from a study of blood T cell repertoires in COVID-19. Study context: From T cells, B-cell-depleted T cells, or PBMCs came the material, which was cDNA or gDNA.

Authors' methods: Counts of nucleated cells, estimated from reference gene primer amplification, were obtained. Measured with immunoSEQ multiplex PCR; TCRdb has only the in-frame clones, and not every one. V and J calls plus clone size are reproduced from that table; the DNA served to infer D and trimming. The top ten clones hold about 3% of a sample with a few hundred thousand clones, more than 75% of them seen once. Participants had their cohort set by participant-reported clinical history. Recovery among Cohort 3 donors was established by two negative PCRs, clearance, or symptom resolution. Germline trimming cut 3 bases from V and 6 bases from J; bases unmatched to any gene: 7. There are 14 residues in the CDR3. Germline assignment: CDR1 SGHRS and CDR2 YFSETQ.

The chain couples TRBV5-1 to TRBJ1-1; 8 bases map to TRBD1. Sequencing was carried out using PBMCs or T cells enriched from blood (not recorded which). The clonotype was recovered from a woman aged 25 to 39 who had recovered from COVID-19. CDR3 DNA sequence: TGCGCCAGCAGCTCAGGACAGGGTAAGGCTGAAGCTTTCTTT. Protein product: CASSSGQGKAEAFF.